One and the same sample provided the 10 T cell receptor beta chains below, sequenced in a study of blood T cell repertoires in COVID-19. The data were produced by immunoSEQ multiplex PCR, yet TCRdb's version contains in-frame clones alone and is incomplete. The table lists approximately 130,000 clones, 80% to 90% of them singletons. Specimen: peripheral blood. The receptors come from a man aged 65-85 years with active or convalescent COVID-19.

The chain couples TRBV6-6 to TRBJ1-5; no firm D call. The CDR3 length is 14 residues. Germline CDR1 is MNHNY and CDR2 is SVGAGI (reference sequence). V was clipped by 2 bases and J by 7 bases, with 12 bases between them. In nucleotides, the CDR3 is TGTGCCAGCAGTTACCCGGAACTACAACAGCCCCAGCATTTT. Translating it yields CASSYPELQQPQHF.

The J gene is TRBJ1-1, the V gene TRBV20-1, with unresolved D. Trimming removed 4 bases from V and 6 bases from J, with 9 bases in between. CDR3 length equals 11 residues. Germline V gene lookup returns CDR1 DFQATT and CDR2 SNEGSKA (reference sequence). CDR3 protein: CSATQYAEAFF. Here the CDR3 DNA reads TGCAGTGCTACTCAGTATGCTGAAGCTTTCTTT.

The genes are TRBV21-1 and TRBJ1-5; the table calls TRBD1, which could not be checked here. TRBV21-1 is classified as a pseudogene. The CDR3 length is 19 residues. DNA for the CDR3: TGTGCCAGCAGCAAAGGTCTCCCGGAGACAGGGGATAGCAATCAGCCCCAGCATTTT. Its protein is CASSKGLPETGDSNQPQHF.

The chain is built from TRBV6-5 and TRBJ1-3; D uncertain. CDR1 and CDR2 (germline): MNHEY, SVGAGI. Trimming left V 0 bases short and J 4 bases short, with 13 bases between. The CDR3 runs to 16 residues. The CDR3 loop is CASSYSFPGIGNTIYF. The DNA of the CDR3 is TGTGCCAGCAGTTACTCGTTTCCAGGTATCGGAAACACCATATATTTT.

This chain connects TRBV6-5 to TRBJ1-2; weak D call: TRBD1 (5 bases). CDR1 and CDR2 from the germline V gene are MNHEY and SVGAGI. The CDR3 has 11 residues. With 8 bases removed from V and 3 bases from J, the gap between germline ends came to 7 bases. CDR3 DNA: TGTGCCAGCTGGGGCGACTATGGCTACACCTTC. This codes for CASWGDYGYTF.

This chain uses TRBV18 with TRBJ2-7, with D possibly being TRBD1 (6 bases). Trimming removed 1 base from V and 2 bases from J, with 12 bases in between. The CDR3 length is 15 residues. Looked up from germline, CDR1 is KGHSH and CDR2 is LQKENI. This chain's CDR3 is CASSPQGVRPYEQYF. The CDR3 coding sequence is TGTGCCAGCTCACCACAGGGGGTAAGGCCCTACGAGCAGTACTTC.

This clone appeared a few times. The rearrangement uses TRBV12-3 or TRBV12-4 and TRBJ1-4; D is unclear. V lost 11 bases to trimming and J lost 6 bases, with 7 bases between them. This CDR3 contains 10 residues. The CDR3 loop is CASGDEKLFF. Here the CDR3 DNA reads TGTGCCTCCGGGGATGAAAAACTGTTTTTT.

The chain combines TRBV28 with TRBJ1-3; 8 nucleotides agree with TRBD1. V lost 5 bases, J lost 4 bases, and 4 bases stayed unmatched. Germline V gene data show CDR1 as MDHEN and CDR2 as SYDVKM. CDR3 length equals 14 residues. CDR3 amino acids: CASSPRDRGNTIYF. CDR3 nucleotides: TGTGCCAGCAGTCCACGGGACAGGGGAAACACCATATATTTT.

The V and J genes are TRBV2 and TRBJ2-7, with 8 bases lining up with TRBD2. CDR1 is SNHLY and CDR2 is FYNNEI in the germline V gene. The junction had 9 bases not matched to a gene; V was cut back by 6 bases and J by 2 bases. This CDR3 has 15 amino acids. CDR3 residues: CASRAPAGATYEQYF. For the CDR3, the DNA is TGTGCCAGCAGGGCCCCAGCGGGAGCCACCTACGAGCAGTACTTC.

The chain combines TRBV5-1 with TRBJ2-1, with D maybe TRBD2 (5 bases). Germline V gene lookup returns CDR1 SGHRS and CDR2 YFSETQ. The CDR3 spans 13 residues. Trimming removed 4 bases at V and 8 bases at J, with 13 bases between. CDR3 region: CASSPGVDYEQFF. The CDR3 bases are TGCGCCAGCAGCCCCGGGGTGGACTATGAGCAGTTCTTC.